This TCR beta chain was sequenced during a study of regulatory T cells in long-lasting Graves disease. Time point in this sample: newly diagnosed GD, antithyroid drugs for less than 3 months. The TCR library was prepared using RNA isolated from PBMCs. Xi'an, China, was home to the endocrinology department that provided patients. Arm-PCR with iRepertoire HTBI primers amplified the CDR3 regions for these TCR beta libraries. Per the original data handling: Gene usage covered 62 TRBV and 13 to 15 TRBJ segments. TCRdb processed the multiplex PCR reads anew with MiXCR; each CDR3 protein has one entry. V and J calls and clone size were set by TCRdb, not the authors. The table lists 200,000 to 250,000 distinct CDR3 sequences, 20% to 25% of them singletons. This clonotype was detected many times. The material sequenced was peripheral blood mononuclear cells (PBMCs), taken at new diagnosis, from a patient treated with antithyroid drugs. The clonotype originates from a female donor with Graves disease.

The CDR3 region has the DNA TGTGCCAGCAGCTTAGAGCCGGACAGGGTGAACACCGGGGAGCTGTTTTTT. This encodes CASSLEPDRVNTGELFF. The chain combines TRBV7-2 with TRBJ2-2; 8 bases fit TRBD1. The V gene's germline CDR1 is SGHTA and CDR2 FQGNSA. V lost 1 base to trimming and J lost 1 base; unmatched junction nucleotides: 5. The CDR3 totals 17 residues.